This entry concerns a single T cell receptor beta chain. Its antigen is still unknown. This CDR3 comprises 14 residues. CDR1 and CDR2 from the germline V gene are MGHDK and SYGVNS. The V end was cut by 4 bases, the J end by 6 bases, with 13 bases between. Profiling relied on immunoSEQ multiplex PCR, and the TCRdb table lists in-frame clones only, not all of them. The sample lists some 150,000 clones; 70% to 90% were seen once. This sample was taken from a study of T cell responses to AZD1222 COVID-19 vaccine. Study-level findings and limits: Two doses of AZD1222 preceded a rise in Spike-specific TCR breadth and depth.

This clonotype was obtained from an adult in good health. The sample was peripheral blood, taken on day 0 of AZD1222 vaccination. The chain couples TRBV25-1 to TRBJ2-1; D gene uncertain. CDR3 in amino acids: CASSGLGISNEQFF. The CDR3 DNA reads as TGTGCCAGCAGTGGTTTAGGGATCTCCAATGAGCAGTTCTTC.